This T cell receptor beta chain came from a study of blood T cell repertoires in COVID-19. Study context: Nucleic acid was either cDNA or gDNA, and it came from T cells, B-cell-depleted T cells, or PBMCs.

This CDR3 has 15 residues. V gave up 4 bases and J gave up 9 bases, with 16 bases separating them. Per germline, CDR1 KGHSH and CDR2 LQKENI. Using immunoSEQ multiplex PCR, the repertoire was profiled, and TCRdb retains in-frame clones only, with some absent. The sample lists roughly 250,000 clones; approximately 80% were seen once. The chain uses TRBV18 and TRBJ1-6; tentatively, D is TRBD1 (6 bases). What was sequenced was peripheral blood. The receptor's source is a woman in her 70s with acute or convalescent COVID-19. In nucleotides, the CDR3 is TGTGCCAGCTCACTCGGACAGAGATCGGGTTCACCCCTCCACTTT. Translating it yields CASSLGQRSGSPLHF.